This is a list of T cell receptor beta chains from one sample in a study of control samples from healthy donors and cancer patients. Profiled with immunoSEQ multiplex PCR; TCRdb holds only in-frame clones, not every one. The repertoire holds more than 100,000 clones, with about 93% as singletons. The sequenced sample consisted of blood. These receptors were collected from a man aged 18 to 30 in good health. Each CDR3 is given with its conserved first and last residue. Fields, in order: J gene, clone size, D gene, V gene, CDR3 protein, CDR3 DNA. The D gene is left open where the match is weak. Size is stated for part of the rows, as once, few or many counts, or as a class when the clone is expanded.

>TRBJ1-3|NA|NA|TRBV4-1
CASSLQYSSGNTIYF
TGCGCCAGCAGCCTTCAGTACAGCTCTGGAAACACCATATATTTT
>TRBJ2-1|NA|NA|TRBV9
CASSEGSRSEQFF
TGTGCCAGCAGCGAGGGGAGCAGAAGTGAGCAGTTCTTC
>TRBJ1-2|NA|NA|TRBV28
CASSLWHRGGTGYTF
TGTGCCAGCAGTTTATGGCATCGAGGGGGGACTGGCTACACCTTC
>TRBJ2-7|NA|NA|TRBV10-1
CASSSGTSEQYF
TGCGCCAGCAGTTCAGGGACCAGCGAGCAGTACTTC
>TRBJ2-3|NA|TRBD2|TRBV6-1
CASSARTSGGLNTQYF
TGTGCCAGCAGTGCTCGGACTAGCGGGGGCTTGAATACGCAGTATTTT
>TRBJ2-3|NA|NA|TRBV6-1
CASSEALVTQYF
TGTGCCAGCAGTGAAGCGCTGGTTACGCAGTATTTT
>TRBJ2-3|once|NA|TRBV4-1
CASSQDAPDTQYF
TGCGCCAGCAGCCAAGATGCCCCAGATACGCAGTATTTT
>TRBJ2-5|NA|NA|TRBV5-6
CASSLAAVQETQYF
TGTGCCAGCAGCTTGGCGGCCGTACAAGAGACCCAGTACTTC
>TRBJ2-6|NA|NA|TRBV30
CGTARSGANVLTF
TGCGGGACCGCCCGCTCTGGGGCCAACGTCCTGACTTTC
>TRBJ1-1|NA|NA|TRBV7-7
CASSLDGRTEAFF
TGTGCTAGCAGCTTAGATGGGAGGACTGAAGCTTTCTTT
>TRBJ2-3|once|NA|TRBV29-1
CSVERTTDTQYF
TGCAGCGTTGAGAGAACCACAGATACGCAGTATTTT
>TRBJ1-4|NA|NA|TRBV4-2
CASSQAGGASFPNEKLFF
TGTGCCAGCAGCCAGGCAGGAGGCGCTAGTTTCCCGAATGAAAAACTGTTTTTT
>TRBJ1-5|NA|NA|TRBV4-1
CASSQGNSNQPQHF
TGCGCCAGCAGCCAGGGTAATAGCAATCAGCCCCAGCATTTT
>TRBJ2-7|NA|TRBD1|TRBV5-1
CASSLGQGVDEQYF
TGCGCCAGCAGCTTAGGACAGGGGGTAGACGAGCAGTACTTC
>TRBJ1-5|NA|TRBD1|TRBV28
CASSYGTGGLNQPQHF
TGTGCCAGCAGTTATGGGACAGGGGGCCTTAATCAGCCCCAGCATTTT
>TRBJ2-1|NA|NA|TRBV5-4
CATNDGRHEQFF
TGTGCCACCAATGACGGGCGCCATGAGCAGTTCTTC
>TRBJ2-5|NA|NA|TRBV5-4
CASSSTTGQETQYF
TGTGCCAGCAGCTCAACGACAGGCCAAGAGACCCAGTACTTC
>TRBJ2-3|NA|NA|TRBV11-1
CASSFDFSTGRQYF
TGTGCCAGCAGCTTCGACTTTTCCACGGGAAGGCAGTATTTT
>TRBJ1-5|NA|NA|TRBV28
CASQSPGRDQPQHF
TGTGCCAGCCAAAGCCCCGGCCGTGATCAGCCCCAGCATTTT
>TRBJ1-2|NA|NA|TRBV29-1
CSVGPRGGQDGYTF
TGCAGCGTTGGACCGAGAGGAGGGCAGGACGGCTACACCTTC
>TRBJ2-3|NA|NA|TRBV12-3/TRBV12-4
CASRRRADTQYF
TGTGCCAGCAGAAGGAGGGCAGATACGCAGTATTTT
>TRBJ2-5|NA|TRBD2|TRBV30
CAWIGIAGPQETQYF
TGTGCCTGGATTGGGATAGCGGGACCCCAAGAGACCCAGTACTTC
>TRBJ2-7|once|NA|TRBV18
CASSRDTDYEQYF
TGTGCCAGCTCACGGGACACTGACTACGAGCAGTACTTC
>TRBJ1-6|NA|TRBD1|TRBV9
CASSPTGEDSPLHF
TGTGCCAGCAGCCCGACAGGGGAGGATTCACCCCTCCACTTT
>TRBJ2-3|NA|NA|TRBV10-1
CASSLMGLSTDTQYF
TGCGCCAGCAGTCTCATGGGCCTTAGCACAGATACGCAGTATTTT
>TRBJ1-4|NA|NA|TRBV28
CASSSQTATNEKLFF
TGTGCCAGCAGTTCCCAGACAGCAACTAATGAAAAACTGTTTTTT
>TRBJ1-3|NA|NA|TRBV28
CASSSYRVGSGNTIYF
TGTGCCAGCAGTTCCTACAGGGTTGGGTCTGGAAACACCATATATTTT
>TRBJ2-1|NA|TRBD2|TRBV5-6
CASSLLMGASGNEQFF
TGTGCCAGCAGCTTGTTAATGGGGGCTAGCGGGAATGAGCAGTTCTTC
>TRBJ1-2|NA|NA|TRBV13
CASSLRGANYGYTF
TGTGCCAGCAGCTTACGGGGGGCCAACTATGGCTACACCTTC
>TRBJ2-5|NA|TRBD2|TRBV25-1
CASSERSLGTSHQETQYF
TGTGCCAGCAGTGAAAGGTCGTTGGGGACTAGCCACCAAGAGACCCAGTACTTC
>TRBJ2-5|NA|NA|TRBV6-6
CASRLSQETQYF
TGTGCCAGCAGACTCTCCCAAGAGACCCAGTACTTC
>TRBJ1-5|NA|NA|TRBV5-6
CASSFFRGNQPQHF
TGTGCCAGCAGCTTCTTCAGGGGCAATCAGCCCCAGCATTTT
>TRBJ2-3|NA|NA|TRBV2
CASSEAGRRNTDTQYF
TGTGCCAGCAGTGAAGCTGGGAGGAGAAACACAGATACGCAGTATTTT
>TRBJ1-5|NA|NA|TRBV7-2
CASSQDSMNQPQHF
TGTGCCAGCAGCCAAGACAGCATGAATCAGCCCCAGCATTTT
>TRBJ2-7|NA|NA|TRBV28
CASSLGTSGAGEQYF
TGTGCCAGCAGTTTAGGAACCTCAGGAGCCGGCGAGCAGTACTTC
>TRBJ1-5|NA|TRBD1|TRBV3-1/TRBV3-2
CASSHRDRGSPQHF
TGTGCCAGCAGTCACCGGGACAGGGGTTCGCCCCAGCATTTT
>TRBJ1-6|NA|NA|TRBV3-1/TRBV3-2
CASRRGEADNSPLHF
TGTGCCAGCAGGCGGGGAGAAGCCGATAATTCACCCCTCCACTTT
>TRBJ2-5|NA|TRBD2|TRBV7-2
CASSLTTSGGATQETQYF
TGTGCCAGCAGCTTAACGACTAGCGGGGGGGCGACCCAAGAGACCCAGTACTTC
>TRBJ1-4|NA|NA|TRBV27
CASSLTATNEKLFF
TGTGCCAGCAGTTTGACAGCAACTAATGAAAAACTGTTTTTT
>TRBJ2-5|NA|NA|TRBV5-6
CASSLVGGETQYF
TGTGCCAGCAGCTTGGTTGGCGGAGAGACCCAGTACTTC
>TRBJ2-7|NA|NA|TRBV28
CASNRGIQVYEQYF
TGTGCCAGCAACCGAGGGATTCAGGTCTACGAGCAGTACTTC
>TRBJ1-1|NA|TRBD1|TRBV6-5
CASSPTGEGTEAFF
TGTGCCAGCAGTCCGACAGGGGAGGGGACTGAAGCTTTCTTT
>TRBJ1-5|NA|NA|TRBV6-2/TRBV6-3
CASTPGREGQPQHF
TGTGCCAGCACCCCGGGCAGAGAAGGTCAGCCCCAGCATTTT
>TRBJ2-3|NA|TRBD2|TRBV6-2/TRBV6-3
CASSYPLGTSGRWADTQYF
TGTGCCAGCAGTTACCCCCTCGGGACTAGCGGGAGGTGGGCAGATACGCAGTATTTT
>TRBJ1-1|NA|NA|TRBV19
CASSILANTEAFF
TGTGCCAGTAGTATACTGGCGAACACTGAAGCTTTCTTT
>TRBJ2-5|NA|NA|TRBV6-2/TRBV6-3
CASSHLRPQETQYF
TGTGCCAGCAGCCACCTCCGACCCCAAGAGACCCAGTACTTC
>TRBJ2-3|NA|TRBD2|TRBV11-2
CASSSGLAGTSTDTQYF
TGTGCCAGCAGCTCGGGACTAGCGGGGACTAGCACAGATACGCAGTATTTT
>TRBJ1-2|NA|NA|TRBV25-1
CASSEGQGNYGYTF
TGTGCCAGCAGTGAAGGGCAGGGGAACTATGGCTACACCTTC